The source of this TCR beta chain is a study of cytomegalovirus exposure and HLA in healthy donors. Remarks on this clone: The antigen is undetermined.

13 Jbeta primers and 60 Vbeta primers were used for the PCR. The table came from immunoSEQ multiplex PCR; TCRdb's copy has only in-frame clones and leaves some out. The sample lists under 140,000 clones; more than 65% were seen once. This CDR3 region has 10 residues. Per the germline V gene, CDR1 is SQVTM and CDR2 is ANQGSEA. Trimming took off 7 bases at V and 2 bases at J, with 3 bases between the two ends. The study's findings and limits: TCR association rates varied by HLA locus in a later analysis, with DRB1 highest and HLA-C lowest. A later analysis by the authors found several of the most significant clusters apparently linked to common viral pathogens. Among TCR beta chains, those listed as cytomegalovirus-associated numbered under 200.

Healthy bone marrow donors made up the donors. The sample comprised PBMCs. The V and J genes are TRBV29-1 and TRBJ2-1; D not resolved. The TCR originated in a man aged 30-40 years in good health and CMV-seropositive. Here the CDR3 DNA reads TGCAGCGCCACCTACAATGAGCAGTTCTTC. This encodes CSATYNEQFF.